A selection of T cell receptor beta chains follows, all from one sample in a study of T-cell reconstitution after alpha-beta-depleted transplantation in children. From the PCR reads, TCRdb called clonotypes with MiXCR, one entry per CDR3 protein. The repertoire holds approximately 70,000 distinct CDR3 sequences, with roughly 4.9% as singletons. The material sequenced was PBMCs, mostly from graft donor cells, taken 180 days after TCRalphabeta/CD19-depleted stem cell transplant. All receptors come from a boy under two years old who had a stem cell transplant for acute myeloid leukemia, so the T cells may come from the graft donor. CDR3s include the opening cysteine and the closing phenylalanine or tryptophan. The D gene is left open where the match is weak. Only part of the rows carry a size: once, few, many, or a class if the clone is expanded.

TRBJ1-1,many,NA,TRBV18,CASSPLLRSRGTEAFF,TGTGCCAGCTCACCTCTTTTGAGGTCCCGGGGCACTGAAGCTTTCTTT
TRBJ2-1,many,TRBD2,TRBV5-1,CASSGQTSGDNEQFF,TGCGCCAGCAGCGGCCAGACTAGCGGGGACAATGAGCAGTTCTTC
TRBJ2-1,many,TRBD1,TRBV6-5,CASSYHRDSSYNEQFF,TGTGCCAGCAGTTACCACCGGGACAGCTCCTACAATGAGCAGTTCTTC
TRBJ1-4,many,NA,TRBV20-1,CSASLGPNEKLFF,TGCAGTGCTAGTTTGGGGCCTAATGAAAAACTGTTTTTT
TRBJ2-2,few,NA,TRBV12-2,CASRFCRVNTGELFF,TGTGCAAGTCGCTTTTGTCGGGTGAACACCGGGGAGCTGTTTTTT
TRBJ2-5,many,TRBD2,TRBV19,CASSGLGETQYF,TGTGCCAGTAGCGGACTAGGAGAGACCCAGTACTTC
TRBJ2-1,many,NA,TRBV3-1,CAFSFSGAYSLPSYNEQFF,TGTGCCTTCAGTTTCTCTGGGGCGTACAGCCTCCCCTCCTACAATGAGCAGTTCTTC
TRBJ1-1,NA,NA,TRBV7-3,CASSRGANTEAFF,TGTGCCAGCAGCCGAGGGGCGAACACTGAAGCTTTCTTT
TRBJ2-2,many,NA,TRBV4-1,CASSQRGGGGLAGELFF,TGCGCCAGCAGCCAACGGGGAGGGGGCGGATTGGCCGGGGAGCTGTTTTTT
TRBJ1-4,many,NA,TRBV6-5,CASTSGRVREKLFF,TGTGCCAGCACAAGCGGCAGGGTACGGGAAAAACTGTTTTTT
TRBJ2-5,many,NA,TRBV7-8,CASSQFVQPQETQYF,TGTGCCAGCAGCCAATTTGTACAACCTCAAGAGACCCAGTACTTC
TRBJ1-6,many,NA,TRBV18,CASSPGDSPLHF,TGTGCCAGCTCACCAGGGGATTCACCCCTCCACTTT
TRBJ2-5,many,NA,TRBV15,CATSRDGGPIQETQYF,TGTGCCACCAGCAGAGACGGAGGGCCCATCCAAGAGACCCAGTACTTC
TRBJ1-1,many,TRBD1,TRBV29-1,CSVAGTGGAGGPEAFF,TGCAGCGTTGCCGGGACAGGGGGCGCCGGGGGACCAGAAGCTTTCTTT
TRBJ1-5,many,TRBD1,TRBV28,CASSLFGQGNQPQHF,TGTGCCAGCAGTTTATTCGGACAGGGTAATCAGCCCCAGCATTTT
TRBJ2-7,many,NA,TRBV11-3,CASSPDRYPYEQYF,TGTGCCAGCAGCCCGGACCGATACCCCTACGAGCAGTACTTC
TRBJ2-1,many,TRBD1,TRBV25-1,CASSDSLTPGQGFF,TGTGCCAGCAGTGACAGCCTAACACCGGGACAGGGGTTCTTC
TRBJ1-3,many,NA,TRBV4-3,CASSLQPGNTIYF,TGCGCCAGCAGCCTCCAACCTGGAAACACCATATATTTT
TRBJ2-7,many,NA,TRBV20-1,CSASLSSGTQLYEQYF,TGCAGTGCTAGTTTGTCTTCCGGGACCCAGCTCTACGAGCAGTACTTC
TRBJ1-1,many,NA,TRBV19,CASSITGPNTEAFF,TGTGCCAGTAGTATAACTGGACCGAACACTGAAGCTTTCTTT
TRBJ1-2,many,NA,TRBV10-3,CAISEHGGFYGYTF,TGTGCCATCAGTGAACACGGGGGATTTTATGGCTACACCTTC
TRBJ1-1,many,NA,TRBV7-2,CASSHVVGGNTEAFF,TGTGCCAGCAGCCACGTGGTCGGGGGAAACACTGAAGCTTTCTTT
TRBJ2-1,many,NA,TRBV27,CASRQGYNEQFF,TGTGCCAGCAGGCAGGGTTACAATGAGCAGTTCTTC
TRBJ2-5,many,TRBD1,TRBV7-2,CASSLGGGQGLHGTQYF,TGTGCCAGCAGCTTAGGGGGGGGACAGGGCCTCCATGGGACCCAGTACTTC
TRBJ1-1,many,NA,TRBV7-8,CASSLRDTLVTEAFF,TGTGCCAGCAGCTTACGGGACACCCTCGTCACTGAAGCTTTCTTT
TRBJ2-3,many,NA,TRBV5-1,CASSLSGALGPRTDTQYF,TGCGCCAGCAGCTTGTCGGGGGCGTTGGGACCTCGCACAGATACGCAGTATTTT
TRBJ1-2,many,NA,TRBV19,CASSKDTANYGYTF,TGTGCCAGTAGTAAGGACACCGCTAACTATGGCTACACCTTC
TRBJ1-5,many,TRBD1,TRBV10-2,CASRGQGYSNQPQHF,TGCGCCAGCAGGGGACAGGGGTATAGCAATCAGCCCCAGCATTTT
TRBJ1-4,many,NA,TRBV15,CATSEIWTFEKLFF,TGTGCCACCAGCGAGATCTGGACCTTTGAAAAACTGTTTTTT
TRBJ1-6,many,NA,TRBV7-9,CASSPRRGDMKLEPLHF,TGTGCCAGCAGCCCGCGACGGGGGGATATGAAACTAGAACCCCTCCACTTT
TRBJ1-5,many,NA,TRBV28,CASSLLWGFINSNQPQHF,TGTGCCAGCAGTTTATTGTGGGGCTTCATTAATAGCAATCAGCCCCAGCATTTT
TRBJ2-5,many,TRBD2,TRBV4-2,CASSQGLLAGGGETQYF,TGTGCCAGCAGCCAAGGGCTGTTAGCGGGGGGGGGCGAGACCCAGTACTTC
TRBJ2-3,many,NA,TRBV6-5,CASRARDFGTDTQYF,TGTGCCAGCAGGGCCCGGGACTTTGGCACAGATACGCAGTATTTT
TRBJ1-1,many,TRBD1,TRBV20-1,CSASPADRANTEAFF,TGCAGTGCTAGTCCAGCCGACAGGGCCAACACTGAAGCTTTCTTT
TRBJ1-1,many,NA,TRBV7-9,CASSHSTEAFF,TGTGCCAGCAGCCATAGCACTGAAGCTTTCTTT
TRBJ1-5,few,NA,TRBV12-3/TRBV12-4,CAFSSLNLGVYSNQPQHF,TGTGCCTTCAGTTCCCTAAACCTCGGCGTCTATAGCAATCAGCCCCAGCATTTT
TRBJ2-7,many,NA,TRBV14,CASSLGDYYEQYF,TGTGCCAGCAGCTTGGGAGATTACTACGAGCAGTACTTC
TRBJ1-1,many,NA,TRBV5-1,CASSLDRRMNTEAFF,TGCGCCAGCAGCTTGGATCGCAGGATGAACACTGAAGCTTTCTTT
TRBJ2-2,many,NA,TRBV5-4,CASSSVNTRELFF,TGTGCCAGCAGCTCCGTAAACACTCGGGAGCTGTTTTTT
TRBJ2-3,many,TRBD2,TRBV12-3/TRBV12-4,CASSFTGGPTDTQYF,TGTGCCAGCAGTTTTACGGGGGGTCCCACAGATACGCAGTATTTT
TRBJ2-1,many,TRBD2,TRBV19,CASSIGLAGVFYNEQFF,TGTGCCAGTAGTATAGGGCTAGCGGGGGTTTTCTACAATGAGCAGTTCTTC
TRBJ2-1,many,TRBD2,TRBV12-3/TRBV12-4,CASSLVPTSGEKFF,TGTGCCAGCAGTTTAGTCCCGACTAGCGGGGAAAAGTTCTTC
TRBJ2-5,NA,NA,TRBV24-1,CATSDLGGEQETQHF,TGTGCCACCAGTGATTTGGGAGGGGAGCAAGAGACCCAGCACTTC
TRBJ1-4,many,NA,TRBV20-1,CSSSNRRKLFF,TGCAGCTCCTCGAACCGTCGAAAACTGTTTTTT
TRBJ2-1,many,TRBD1,TRBV7-3,CASSSQGARYNEQFF,TGTGCCAGCAGCTCCCAGGGGGCGCGGTACAATGAGCAGTTCTTC
TRBJ2-1,few,NA,TRBV11-3,CASSYPGIRGHEQFF,TGTGCCAGCAGTTACCCGGGGATACGCGGACATGAGCAGTTCTTC
TRBJ1-5,many,NA,TRBV12-3/TRBV12-4,CASTLGWGLNSNQPQHF,TGTGCCAGCACCTTGGGGTGGGGATTAAATAGCAATCAGCCCCAGCATTTT
TRBJ2-1,few,TRBD2,TRBV28,CASSLPGGSHNEQFF,TGTGCCAGCAGTTTACCCGGGGGGTCCCACAATGAGCAGTTCTTC
TRBJ2-2,many,TRBD2,TRBV4-3,CASSQLAGGGELFF,TGCGCCAGCAGCCAACTAGCGGGGGGCGGGGAGCTGTTTTTT
TRBJ1-2,many,NA,TRBV29-1,CSVEDVGFGYTF,TGCAGCGTTGAAGACGTTGGGTTTGGCTACACCTTC
TRBJ2-7,many,NA,TRBV20-1,CSATRGSRYEQYF,TGCAGTGCGACCCGGGGGTCGCGCTACGAGCAGTACTTC